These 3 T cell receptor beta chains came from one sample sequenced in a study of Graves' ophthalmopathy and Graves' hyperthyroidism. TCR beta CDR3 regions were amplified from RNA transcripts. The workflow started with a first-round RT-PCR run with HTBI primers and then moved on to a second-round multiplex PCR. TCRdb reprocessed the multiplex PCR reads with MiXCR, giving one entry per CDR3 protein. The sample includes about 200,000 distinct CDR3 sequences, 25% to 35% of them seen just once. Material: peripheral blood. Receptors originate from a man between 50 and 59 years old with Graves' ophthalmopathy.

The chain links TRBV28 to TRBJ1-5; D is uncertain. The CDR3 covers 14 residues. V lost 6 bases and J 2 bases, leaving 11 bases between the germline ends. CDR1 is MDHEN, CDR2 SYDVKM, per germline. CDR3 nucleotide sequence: TGTGCCAGCAGAGACTGGGGTGGCAATCAGCCCCAGCATTTT. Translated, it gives CASRDWGGNQPQHF.

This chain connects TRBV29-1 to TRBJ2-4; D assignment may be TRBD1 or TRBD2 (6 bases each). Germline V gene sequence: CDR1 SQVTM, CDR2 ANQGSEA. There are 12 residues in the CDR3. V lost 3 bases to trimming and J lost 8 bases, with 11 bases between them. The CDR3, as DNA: TGCAGCGTTGAGAGGGGGGCTGACATTCAGTACTTC. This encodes CSVERGADIQYF.

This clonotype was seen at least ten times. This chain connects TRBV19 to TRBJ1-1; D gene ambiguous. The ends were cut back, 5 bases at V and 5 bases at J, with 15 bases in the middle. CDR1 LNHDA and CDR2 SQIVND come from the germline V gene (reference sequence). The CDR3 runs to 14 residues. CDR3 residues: CASSEDRDGTEAFF. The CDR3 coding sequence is TGTGCCAGTAGTGAGGATCGGGATGGGACTGAAGCTTTCTTT.